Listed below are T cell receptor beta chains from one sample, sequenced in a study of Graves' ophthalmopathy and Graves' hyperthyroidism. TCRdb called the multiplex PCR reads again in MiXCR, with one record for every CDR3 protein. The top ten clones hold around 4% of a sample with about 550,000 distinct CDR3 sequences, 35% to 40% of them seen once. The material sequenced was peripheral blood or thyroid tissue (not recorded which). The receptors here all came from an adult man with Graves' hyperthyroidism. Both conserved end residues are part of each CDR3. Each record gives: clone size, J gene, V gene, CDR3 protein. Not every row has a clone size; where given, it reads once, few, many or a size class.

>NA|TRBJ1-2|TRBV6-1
CASSERQGGYGYTF
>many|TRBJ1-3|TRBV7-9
CASRRVTGSSGNTIYF
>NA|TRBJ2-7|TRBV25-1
CASSLVTSEQYF
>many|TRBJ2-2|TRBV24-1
CATSVDGTGELFF
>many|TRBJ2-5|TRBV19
CASATGQGLETQYF
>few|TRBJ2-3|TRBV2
CASTSSGGSTDTQYF
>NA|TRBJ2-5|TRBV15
CASSLAQRGGAETQYF
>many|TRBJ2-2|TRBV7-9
CASNLPAGSRGTGELFF
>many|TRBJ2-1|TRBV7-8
CASTRQRAYNEQFF
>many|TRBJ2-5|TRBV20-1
CSARDPGRATATQYF
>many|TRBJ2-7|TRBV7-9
CASSSRRDRDSSEQYF
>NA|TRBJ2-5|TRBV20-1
CSASSGGARTQYF
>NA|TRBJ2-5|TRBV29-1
CSVPATGLAGGGETQYF
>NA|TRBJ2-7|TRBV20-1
CSASSSGLTYEQYF
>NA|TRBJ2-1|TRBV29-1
CSVVQDYNEQFF
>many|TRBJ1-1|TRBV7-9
CASSLTGFQTEAFF
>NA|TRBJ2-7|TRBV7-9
CASSPTGTGDYEQYF
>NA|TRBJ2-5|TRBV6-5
CASSYRRLAGQETQYF
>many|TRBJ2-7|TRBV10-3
CAISGQAGTGAYEQYF
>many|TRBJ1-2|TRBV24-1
CATSAPGGQGGIYGYTF
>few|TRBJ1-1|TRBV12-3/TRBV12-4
CASRRVRGVTEAFF
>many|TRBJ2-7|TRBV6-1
CASNLRTSGTYEQYF
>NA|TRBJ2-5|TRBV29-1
CSSEGIQGQETQYF
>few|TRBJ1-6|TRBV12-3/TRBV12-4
CASSRGTGVSPLHF
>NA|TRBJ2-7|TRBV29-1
CSSPGTGRYEQYF
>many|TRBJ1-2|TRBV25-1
CASRRAGGDGYTF
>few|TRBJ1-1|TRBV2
CASILGATEAFF
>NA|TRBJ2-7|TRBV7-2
CASSQGIGRDSYEQYF
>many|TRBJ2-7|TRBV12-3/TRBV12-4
CASSFTGPTYEQYF
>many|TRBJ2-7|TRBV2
CASPRDRGGYEQYF
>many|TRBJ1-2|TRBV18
CASSPYRQGEDGYTF
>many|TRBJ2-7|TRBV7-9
CASREGTSGTYEQYF
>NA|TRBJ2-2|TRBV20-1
CSATAPGQGAGELFF
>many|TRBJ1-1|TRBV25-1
CASSELGGGVMNTEAFF
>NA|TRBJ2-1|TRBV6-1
CASSELFSTRKGEQFF
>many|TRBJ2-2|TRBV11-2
CASSSPGLGIVGELFF
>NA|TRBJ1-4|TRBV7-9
CASRMEGSNEKLFF
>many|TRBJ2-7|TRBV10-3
CAIRKTGSSYEQYF
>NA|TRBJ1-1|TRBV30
CAWSVNTVNTEAFF
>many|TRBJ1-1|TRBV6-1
CASSEPVSISEEAFF
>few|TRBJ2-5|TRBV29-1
CSVGNRLETQYF
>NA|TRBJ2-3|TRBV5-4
CASSYGASDTQYF
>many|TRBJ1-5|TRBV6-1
CASTEGEPQHF
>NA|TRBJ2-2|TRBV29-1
CSRQGIGELFF
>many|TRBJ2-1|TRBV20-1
CSAEGGIAGVLDEQFF
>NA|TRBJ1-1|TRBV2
CASSGRTGGWTEAFF
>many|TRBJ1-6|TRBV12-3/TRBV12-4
CASWKVSGTGASPLHF
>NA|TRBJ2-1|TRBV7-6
CASSLGLAGGGTLIESEQFF
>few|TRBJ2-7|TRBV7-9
CASSRFQGDGSYEQYF
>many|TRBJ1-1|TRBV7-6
CASSLTTGDTEAFF
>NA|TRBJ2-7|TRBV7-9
CASSQTGGHEQYF
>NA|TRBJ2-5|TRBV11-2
CASSLVLGAEQETQYF